This T cell receptor (beta chain) comes out of a study of monozygotic twins with inflammatory bowel disease. The CDR3 is 19 amino acids. Germline assignment: CDR1 SGHTA and CDR2 FQGTGA. In eight separate reactions per sample, cDNA was generated. A 6-nucleotide sample barcode was carried by the UMIs, which template switching added. TCRdb reprocessed the 5' RACE reads, with one entry per CDR3 protein and no DNA. With a few hundred thousand distinct CDR3 sequences in the sample, the ten largest clones hold approximately 2.4%. Notes on this clonotype: Its antigen remains unknown.

General study points: Lower TCRbeta diversity (inverse Simpson) was seen in IBD patients than in healthy co-twins. Relative to healthy twins, IBD patients had fewer clonotypes in common with others, a gap that was especially apparent with disease activity.

The TCR sequence derives from a human donor with ulcerative colitis or Crohn's disease, or a healthy co-twin of an affected twin (not recorded which). The V call is TRBV7-3, the J call TRBJ2-3; the TCRdb call, TRBD1, lacks DNA for checking. Sequencing used blood. CDR3 amino acids: CASSLKGTGTGLLTDTQYF.